This TCR beta chain was obtained from a study of cytomegalovirus exposure and HLA in healthy donors. Study background: Previous work identified some 120 million unique TCR beta sequences from 150 million to 200 million T cells.

Looked up from germline, CDR1 is SEHNR and CDR2 is FQNEAQ (reference sequence). V dropped 4 bases and J dropped 1; count of bases not matched to a gene: 9. The CDR3 spans 18 residues. PCR was performed using 60 Vbeta and 13 Jbeta primers. Libraries were prepared by immunoSEQ multiplex PCR; TCRdb keeps only in-frame clonotypes and omits some of them. Among some 150,000 clones listed, 70% to 90% were seen once. Study-level results: Previously analyzed data showed that most TCR beta V segments were productive at a frequency of about 87% or about 30%. A missense DCLRE1C variant was associated with V- and J-gene trimming of TCR beta chains in a later analysis, and an independent cohort replicated the association. Rare TCR sequences predominated, though certain public TCRs were found in many donors.

This clone was found a few times. The antigen is unknown. The chain recombines TRBV7-9 with TRBJ2-7, with 14 nucleotides matching TRBD2. What was sequenced was PBMCs. This receptor was identified in a woman aged 25 to 39 in good health and CMV-seronegative. CDR3 residues: CASSSTGTSGRLSYEQYF. The CDR3 nucleotides are TGTGCCAGCAGCTCGACCGGGACTAGCGGGAGATTGTCCTACGAGCAGTACTTC. The full variable domain, in which reference TRBV7-9 and TRBJ2-7 provide the parts outside the CDR3, is DTGVSQNPRHKITKRGQNVTFRCDPISEHNRLYWYRQTLGQGPEFLTYFQNEAQLEKSRLLSDRFSAERPKGSFSTLEIQRTEQGDSAMYLCASSSTGTSGRLSYEQYFGPGTRLTVT.